This TCR beta chain was observed in a study of T-cell reconstitution after alpha-beta-depleted transplantation in children. Study results and caveats: Diversity and T-cell counts at one year after transplant derived mostly from new T cells.

Unique molecular identifiers were used in preparing the TCRbeta library. Using its own MiXCR run on the PCR reads, TCRdb lists one record per CDR3 protein. The repertoire holds 200,000 or so distinct CDR3 sequences, with approximately 6.8% as singletons. At least ten counts were recorded for this clonotype. Its antigen is unidentified. The TCR was taken from a girl in the first two years of life with combined immunodeficiency, due to receive a stem cell transplant. This sample comprised PBMCs, obtained before TCRalphabeta/CD19-depleted stem cell transplant.

The CDR3 coding sequence is TGTGCCAGCCGGGGGACAGGGGGATATACTGAAGCTTTCTTT. Translation: CASRGTGGYTEAFF. This sequence joins TRBV28 and TRBJ1-1, with 11 positions matching TRBD1. Per germline, CDR1 MDHEN and CDR2 SYDVKM. J gave up 5 bases and V 8 bases, and 7 bases lay outside the gene matches. The CDR3 totals 14 residues. Drawing the rest from reference TRBV28 and TRBJ1-1, the complete variable domain is DVKVTQSSRYLVKRTGEKVFLECVQDMDHENMFWYRQDPGLGLRLIYFSYDVKMKEKGDIPEGYSVSREKKERFSLILESASTNQTSMYLCASRGTGGYTEAFFGQGTRLTVV.